The 26 T cell receptor beta chains in this list originate from one sample, sequenced in a study of blood T cell repertoires in COVID-19. Sequencing used immunoSEQ multiplex PCR; TCRdb keeps in-frame clones, though not all of them. The table records about 370,000 clones, about 90% of them present only once. The material sequenced was peripheral blood. These receptors all stem from a woman in her twenties or thirties with COVID-19, enrolled during active disease.

This clone was counted a single time. The chain combines TRBV29-1 with TRBJ2-7; tentatively, D is TRBD2 (5 bases). The germline V and J ends were trimmed by 3 bases and 5 bases, with 11 bases remaining between them. The CDR3 spans 12 residues. Germline V gene lookup returns CDR1 SQVTM and CDR2 ANQGSEA. CDR3 DNA: TGCAGCGTTGAGCCGGGAACCCACGAGCAGTACGTC. It specifies CSVEPGTHEQYV.

The chain links TRBV27 to TRBJ2-1; the D gene is possibly TRBD2 (5 bases). Trimming took 3 bases from V and 3 from J, leaving 6 bases between them. Germline CDR1 is MNHEY and CDR2 is SMNVEV (reference sequence). The CDR3 is 13 amino acids. The CDR3, as DNA: TGTGCCAGCAGTTTGGCGGGCTACAATGAGCAGTTCTTC. This encodes CASSLAGYNEQFF.

The rearrangement joins TRBV11-2 to TRBJ2-5, with D possibly being TRBD1 (6 bases). This CDR3 contains 15 residues. CDR1 is SGHAT, CDR2 FQNNGV, per germline. Trimming stripped 0 bases from V and 5 bases from J, with 13 bases between. CDR3 DNA sequence: TGTGCCAGCAGCTTAGATCCTGGGACATGGGAGACCCAGTACTTC. This encodes CASSLDPGTWETQYF.

V gene TRBV9 combines with J gene TRBJ2-2, with D possibly TRBD2 on 6 matching bases. Germline lookup yields CDR1 SGDLS and CDR2 YYNGEE. The CDR3 spans 15 residues. The V end lost 6 bases, the J end lost 3 bases, and 15 bases lay between the germline ends. CDR3 amino acids: CASTKGLLDTGELFF. CDR3 nucleotides: TGTGCCAGCACCAAGGGACTCCTAGACACCGGGGAGCTGTTTTTT.

The chain combines TRBV11-2 with TRBJ1-1; TRBD1 agrees at 9 bases. CDR3 length: 15 amino acids. The V segment lost 4 bases and the J segment 3 bases; nucleotides outside the gene matches: 6. Germline lookup yields CDR1 SGHAT and CDR2 FQNNGV. The CDR3 loop is CASSSDGTGYTEAFF. Here the CDR3 DNA reads TGTGCCAGCAGCTCAGACGGGACAGGGTACACTGAAGCTTTCTTT.

The count of this clone is one. The genes are TRBV19 and TRBJ2-6; 8 bases are a match to TRBD2. CDR1 is LNHDA and CDR2 is SQIVND in the germline V gene (reference sequence). The ends lost 7 bases at V and 0 bases at J; junction bases unmatched: 8. The length of the CDR3 is 17 residues. The CDR3 is CASMGAREVSGANVLTF. CDR3 bases: TGTGCCAGTATGGGGGCGCGGGAGGTCTCTGGGGCCAACGTCCTGACTTTC.

This chain links TRBV6-2 or TRBV6-3 with TRBJ2-7; 7 nucleotides match TRBD2. V trimming: 2 bases; J trimming: 3 bases; junction bases outside the gene matches: 10. CDR1 is MNHEY, CDR2 SVGEGT, per germline. This CDR3 spans 16 amino acids. The CDR3 coding sequence is TGTGCCAGCAGTTACCCCGGGGGGACGGTAAACTACGAGCAGTACTTC. It codes for CASSYPGGTVNYEQYF.

The chain uses TRBV6-5 and TRBJ2-1; 7 bases are a match to TRBD2. The CDR3 consists of 14 residues. With 7 bases clipped from V and 4 bases from J, the junction kept 7 bases outside the gene matches. Per germline, CDR1 MNHEY and CDR2 SVGAGI. CDR3 region: CASTGLAAYNEQFF. Here the CDR3 DNA reads TGTGCCAGCACAGGCCTAGCGGCTTACAATGAGCAGTTCTTC.

The chain joins TRBV14 to TRBJ2-5; D may be TRBD1 (5 bases). Germline CDR1 is SGHDN and CDR2 is FVKESK. Trimming shortened V by 1 base and J by 2 bases, and 14 bases separated the two germline ends. The CDR3 length is 16 residues. CDR3 DNA: TGTGCCAGCAGCCAAGCGGGCAGGGCCATACAAGAGACCCAGTACTTC. It specifies CASSQAGRAIQETQYF. Full variable domain (outside the CDR3, taken from reference TRBV14 and TRBJ2-5): EAGVTQFPSHSVIEKGQTVTLRCDPISGHDNLYWYRRVMGKEIKFLLHFVKESKQDESGMPNNRFLAERTGGTYSTLKVQPAELEDSGVYFCASSQAGRAIQETQYFGPGTRLLVL.

V and J are TRBV6-4 and TRBJ2-1; 11 nucleotides align to TRBD2. The germline V gene encodes CDR1 MRHNA and CDR2 SNTAGT. V dropped 3 bases and J dropped 3; count of bases not matched to a gene: 1. The CDR3 sequence is 15 residues long. This CDR3 reads CASSETSGIYNEQFF. The CDR3 DNA sequence: TGTGCCAGCAGTGAGACTAGCGGGATCTACAATGAGCAGTTCTTC.

V usage is TRBV19 and J usage is TRBJ2-2; TRBD1 aligns across 9 bases. The CDR3 sequence is 16 residues long. The germline V gene encodes CDR1 LNHDA and CDR2 SQIVND (reference sequence). V lost 3 bases and J lost 9; bases outside the gene matches: 11. For the CDR3, the DNA is TGTGCCAGTAGTATCGGGGCAAAGGACAGGGGATGGGAGCTGTTTTTT. Encoded protein: CASSIGAKDRGWELFF. The full variable domain, completed using reference TRBV19 and TRBJ2-2, is DGGITQSPKYLFRKEGQNVTLSCEQNLNHDAMYWYRQDPGQGLRLIYYSQIVNDFQKGDIAEGYSVSREKKESFPLTVTSAQKNPTAFYLCASSIGAKDRGWELFFGEGSRLTVL.

This chain joins TRBV5-6 and TRBJ2-7, with D possibly being TRBD1 (5 bases). V lost 2 bases and J lost 2, with 11 bases in between. Germline CDR1 is SGHDT and CDR2 is YYEEEE. CDR3 length equals 14 residues. CDR3 coding DNA: TGTGCCAGCAGCTTCGGTGGGGCGCCCTACGAGCAGTACGTC. It is translated as CASSFGGAPYEQYV.

The chain employs TRBV10-3 and TRBJ1-2, with D uncertain. Germline CDR1 is ENHRY and CDR2 is SYGVKD. The CDR3 runs to 14 residues. Between the trimmed V and J ends, which lost 8 bases and 4 bases, there was a span of 17 bases. The CDR3 reads CAIGPSADRYGYTF. The DNA of the CDR3 is TGTGCCATCGGCCCGTCAGCGGACCGCTATGGCTACACCTTC.

The chain carries TRBV6-5 and TRBJ2-7, with D perhaps TRBD1 (6 bases). The CDR3 is made up of 14 amino acids. The germline gives CDR1 MNHEY, CDR2 SVGAGI. Trimming cost V 5 bases and J 3 bases, with 14 bases left between them. CDR3 sequence reads: CASSRPGTNYEQYF. The CDR3 bases are TGTGCCAGCAGTCGCCCCGGGACAAACTACGAGCAGTACTTC.

This rearrangement joins TRBV19 to TRBJ2-5, with D possibly TRBD1 on 6 matching bases. The V end lost 1 base, the J end lost 5 bases, and 14 bases lay between the germline ends. This CDR3 is 15 amino acids long. Per the germline V gene, CDR1 is LNHDA and CDR2 is SQIVND (reference sequence). The DNA of the CDR3 is TGTGCCAGTAGTATAGGGTGGCCTGGGGGCGAGACCCAGTACTTC. Its translation is CASSIGWPGGETQYF.

The sample holds one count of this clone. This chain uses TRBV15 with TRBJ1-1; the D gene is possibly TRBD1 (5 bases). The CDR3 has 13 residues. With 0 bases removed from V and 3 bases from J, the gap between germline ends came to 5 bases. Germline V CDR1 and CDR2: LNHNV, YYDKDF (reference sequence). The CDR3 loop reads CATSRDRDTEAFF. In DNA, the CDR3 is TGTGCCACCAGCAGAGACAGGGACACTGAAGCTTTCTTT.

This clone was seen once. The V and J genes are TRBV5-8 and TRBJ1-3; D is uncertain. The CDR3 spans 13 residues. V lost 1 base and J lost 9, with 11 bases in between. Germline-derived CDR1 and CDR2 are SGHTS and YDEGEE. CDR3 DNA: TGTGCCAGCAGCTTGCCCGGCGGGAGCACCATATATTTT. Translated: CASSLPGGSTIYF.

This chain connects TRBV7-2 to TRBJ1-1; possible D gene TRBD1, 6 bases. V was clipped by 5 bases and J by 1 base, with 11 bases between them. Looked up from germline, CDR1 is SGHTA and CDR2 is FQGNSA. CDR3 length: 14 residues. CDR3 loop: CASSRGHTNTEAFF. For the CDR3, the DNA is TGTGCCAGCAGCCGGGGACATACGAACACTGAAGCTTTCTTT.

V usage is TRBV6-7 and J usage is TRBJ1-1; no definite D call. TRBV6-7 carries the ORF label, with uncertain function. The CDR3 runs 14 residues. Deletions cut 5 bases from V and 4 bases from J, with 14 bases between. The CDR3 nucleotides are TGTGCCAGCAGTAATGACAAGGTTTCCACTGAAGCTTTCTTT. Its protein product is CASSNDKVSTEAFF.

The chain combines TRBV9 with TRBJ1-1; D perhaps matches TRBD1 (5 bases). The germline V gene has CDR1 SGDLS and CDR2 YYNGEE. Trimming took 0 bases from V and 3 from J, leaving 12 bases between them. The length of the CDR3 is 15 residues. The CDR3 loop is CASSVGGAGDTEAFF. Here the CDR3 DNA reads TGTGCCAGCAGCGTAGGGGGAGCGGGGGACACTGAAGCTTTCTTT.

About this clone: At one end, the junction sequence differs from germline, possibly due to a read error. V is TRBV5-1 and J is TRBJ1-2, with a possible D match to TRBD1 (5 bases). Germline-derived CDR1 and CDR2 are SGHRS and YFSETQ. The CDR3 consists of 15 residues. CDR3 protein: CASSPEGFGGYSYTF. The CDR3 DNA sequence: TGCGCCAGCAGCCCGGAGGGGTTTGGCGGCTATAGCTACACCTTC.

The rearrangement uses TRBV6-2 or TRBV6-3 and TRBJ2-5; 7 bases match TRBD1. V lost 6 bases and J lost 3; bases outside the gene matches: 4. Germline-derived CDR1 and CDR2 are MNHEY and SVGEGT. The CDR3 has 13 amino acids. The CDR3 loop is CASSRDSEETQYF. DNA of the CDR3: TGTGCCAGCAGCAGGGACAGCGAAGAGACCCAGTACTTC.

The sample holds one count of this clone. The CDR3 DNA follows: TGTGCCAGCAGCCCTCTACTAGCGGGAGTTCCGTTCTTC. This sequence encodes CASSPLLAGVPFF. This chain joins TRBV3-1 (or the pseudogene TRBV3-2) and TRBJ2-1; TRBD2 aligns across 11 bases. The CDR3 extends over 13 amino acids. The V and J ends lost 4 bases and 15 bases, in that order; junction bases with no gene match: 8. Germline V lookup: CDR1 LGHDT, CDR2 YNNKEL (reference sequence).

This clone was seen only once. V gene TRBV28 combines with J gene TRBJ2-7, with 7 positions matching TRBD1. CDR1 and CDR2 from the germline V gene are MDHEN and SYDVKM. V lost 5 bases and J lost 5; bases outside the gene matches: 3. The CDR3 contains 12 residues. CDR3 bases: TGTGCCAGCAGTACAGGGGACCACGAGCAGTACTTC. As protein: CASSTGDHEQYF.

The rearrangement joins TRBV5-1 to TRBJ2-1; perhaps TRBD2 as D (5 bases). Germline CDR1 reads SGHRS; CDR2 reads YFSETQ. This CDR3 region has 16 residues. V lost 4 bases and J lost 4, with 18 bases in between. As DNA, the CDR3 is TGCGCCAGCAGCGTGGTGGGTCCGGGGAATTACAATGAGCAGTTCTTC. It yields the protein CASSVVGPGNYNEQFF.

This chain joins TRBV5-1 and TRBJ2-3, with 10 bases matching TRBD1. The CDR3 covers 16 residues. Germline V gene sequence: CDR1 SGHRS, CDR2 YFSETQ. Trimming took 4 bases from V and 3 from J; bases not matched to a gene: 8. The chain's CDR3 is CASSRRQGAGTDTQYF. CDR3 sequence (DNA): TGCGCCAGCAGCCGGAGACAGGGGGCGGGGACAGATACGCAGTATTTT.